This TCR beta chain was captured by sequencing in a study of CXCR3-negative and CXCR3-positive naive CD8 T cells (dated by TCRdb to about 2019). In the study overall: About 150 million TRB reads were obtained in total, roughly 1.5 +/- 0.3 million reads per library. The diversity and physicochemical repertoire analyses included 11 donors pooled from two independent experiments. The TRBV-TRBJ cluster analysis covered naive subsets from several donors and memory cells from 3 donors.

Each CD8+ T cell subset was flow-sorted in triplicate, and approximately 280,000 cells per subset were placed directly into RLT lysis buffer. Naive CD8+ T cells were defined stringently as CD45RO-CCR7+CD27+CD95- to exclude memory contaminants. Standard density gradient centrifugation was used to isolate peripheral blood mononuclear cells from buffy coats. Naive CXCR3-negative and CXCR3-positive CD8+ T cells were flow-sorted on a FACSAria III. An RNeasy Mini Kit was used to extract total RNA from the sorted cells. Measured from the cysteine to the phenylalanine, the CDR3 is 14 residues long. No DNA sequence is on record. CDR1 and CDR2 are drawn from the germline V gene: LGHNA, YNFKEQ. A remark on this clonotype: The antigen it binds to is not known.

Broad study findings and their caveats: Comparably high repertoire diversity was found in both naive subsets, whereas much lower repertoire diversity was found in memory CD8+ T cells. TRBV-TRBJ usage was similar between naive CXCR3-negative and CXCR3-positive cells from the same donor, while memory cells showed distinct patterns. CXCR3 expression partially decreased after cryopreservation, so most assays used freshly isolated PBMCs. Because surface CD5, which has been linked to self-reactivity in mice, was comparable between naive subsets, TCR interaction strength was also inferred from TRB CDR3 physicochemical properties. Compared with CXCR3-negative naive cells, CXCR3-positive naive cells had TRB CDR3s with higher hydrophobicity (lower Kidera factor 4), lower energy, and higher strength and volume indices.

Reads for this sample came from a NextSeq 550. The Human TCR Profiling Kit (MiLaboratory) was used to prepare UMI-labeled 5' RACE TRB cDNA libraries. The full amount of extracted RNA was used for cDNA synthesis, and the full amount of resulting cDNA was used for PCR amplification. The libraries were made side by side, with each library going through the same number of PCR cycles. Per the original workflow: MIGEC and MiXCR extracted about 49,000 +/- 11,000 unique UMI-labeled TRB cDNA molecules per library, requiring at least two reads per UMI. An average of approximately 40,000 +/- 10,000 functional in-frame TRB CDR3 nucleotide clonotypes without stop codons was found per library. After each sample was downsampled to 5000 UMI-labeled TRB molecules, VDJtools was used to calculate diversity metrics such as normalized Shannon-Wiener and Chao1. Clonotype-size-weighted physicochemical properties of the central five CDR3 residues (interaction energy, strength, volume and Kidera factor 4) were computed in VDJtools. Each CDR3 protein sequence appears as one entry after TCRdb reprocessed the reads, and no DNA is included. It is TCRdb's table, rather than the study itself, that gives the V and J calls and clone size. The sample's table lists a count of about 84,000 distinct CDR3 sequences. The top ten clones comprise about 0.62% of the sample.

This sequence originates from a human donor in good health. Some clones in this sample may be carry-over from other donors' samples. Rearrangement joined TRBV4-2 to TRBJ2-1. The source material was naive CXCR3+ CD8+ T cells from blood. This sample's cell subset or site label indicates: CD45RO-CCR7+CD27+CD95- naive CD8+ T cells expressing CXCR3 (TNR3+). CDR3 reads: CASSQEDAYNEQFF.